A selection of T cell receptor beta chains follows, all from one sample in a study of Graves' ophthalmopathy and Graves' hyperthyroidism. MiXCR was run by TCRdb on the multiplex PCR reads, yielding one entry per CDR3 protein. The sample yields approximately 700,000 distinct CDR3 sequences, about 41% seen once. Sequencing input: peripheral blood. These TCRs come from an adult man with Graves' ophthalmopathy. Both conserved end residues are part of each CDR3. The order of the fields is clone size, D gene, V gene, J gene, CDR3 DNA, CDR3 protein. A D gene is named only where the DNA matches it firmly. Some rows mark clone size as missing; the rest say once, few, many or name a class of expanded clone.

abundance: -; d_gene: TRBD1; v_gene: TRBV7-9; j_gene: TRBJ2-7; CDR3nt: TGTGCCAGCAGCCTTACAGGGGGTTCGGACGGGGAGCAGTACTTC; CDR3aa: CASSLTGGSDGEQYF
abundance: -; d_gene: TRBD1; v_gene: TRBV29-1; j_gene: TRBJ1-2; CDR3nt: TGCAGCGCCGAGGGACAGGGACATGGCTACACCTTC; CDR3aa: CSAEGQGHGYTF
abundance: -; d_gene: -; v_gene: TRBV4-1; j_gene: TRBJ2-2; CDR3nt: TGCGCCAGCAGCCAAGATAAACACACCGGGGAGCTGTTTTTT; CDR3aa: CASSQDKHTGELFF
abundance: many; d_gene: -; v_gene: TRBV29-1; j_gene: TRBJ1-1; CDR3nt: TGCAGCGTTGATTCCGGGAGGAACACTGAAGCTTTCTTT; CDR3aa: CSVDSGRNTEAFF
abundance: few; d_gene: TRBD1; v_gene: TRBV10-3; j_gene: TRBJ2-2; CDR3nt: TGTGCCAGCAGGCCGGGACAGGCCGCCACCGGGGAGCTGTTTTTT; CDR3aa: CASRPGQAATGELFF
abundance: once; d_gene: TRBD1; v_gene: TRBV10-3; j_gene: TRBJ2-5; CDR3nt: TGTGCCATCAGTGAGGGACAGGGGGCGGGAGAGACCCAGTACTTC; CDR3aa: CAISEGQGAGETQYF
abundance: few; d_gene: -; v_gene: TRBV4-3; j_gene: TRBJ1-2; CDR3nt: TGCGCCAGCAGCCAAGATTATGCAGGAGCAATTAACTATGGCTACACCTTC; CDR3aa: CASSQDYAGAINYGYTF
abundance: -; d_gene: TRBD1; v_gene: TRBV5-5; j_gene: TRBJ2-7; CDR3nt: TGTGCCAGCAGCCAGTCGAGGGACAGGGAGAAAAGGGGCTACGAGCAGTACTTC; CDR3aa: CASSQSRDREKRGYEQYF
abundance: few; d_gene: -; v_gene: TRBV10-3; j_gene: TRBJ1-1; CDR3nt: TGTGCCAGCAGTTACAACGGCTGGACACCGAACACTGAAGCTTTCTTT; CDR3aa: CASSYNGWTPNTEAFF
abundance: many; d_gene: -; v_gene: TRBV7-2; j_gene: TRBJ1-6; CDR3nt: TGTGCCAGCAGCTCGGGGGGTGGGGCTTCACCCCTCCACTTT; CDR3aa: CASSSGGGASPLHF
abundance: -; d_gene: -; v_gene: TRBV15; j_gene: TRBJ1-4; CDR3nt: TGTGCCACCAGCACTACCACAGGAGGCGAAAAACTGTTTTTT; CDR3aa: CATSTTTGGEKLFF
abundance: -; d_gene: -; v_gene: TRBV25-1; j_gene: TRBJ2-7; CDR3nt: TGTGCCAGCAGCCAAGTTATCCGGATTTCAACCCTGCTCGAGCAGTACTTC; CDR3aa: CASSQVIRISTLLEQYF
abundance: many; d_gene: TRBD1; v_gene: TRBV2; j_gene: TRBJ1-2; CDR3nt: TGTGCCAGCAGACTAGACAGGGAAGGCTACACCTTC; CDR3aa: CASRLDREGYTF
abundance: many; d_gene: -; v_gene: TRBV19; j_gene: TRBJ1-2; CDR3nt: TGTGCCAGTACGGAGGGGCAGGGCTACACCTTC; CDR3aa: CASTEGQGYTF
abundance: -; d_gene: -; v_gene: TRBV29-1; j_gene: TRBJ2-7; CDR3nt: TGCAGCGTTGGAGGCAGGATTAGGAATGAGCAGTACTTC; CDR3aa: CSVGGRIRNEQYF
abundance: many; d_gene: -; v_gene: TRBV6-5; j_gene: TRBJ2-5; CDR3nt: TGTGCCACCTCCATCGGACATCGAGGGGAGACCCAGTACTTC; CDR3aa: CATSIGHRGETQYF
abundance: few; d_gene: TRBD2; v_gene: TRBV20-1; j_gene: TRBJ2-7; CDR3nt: TGCAGTGCTAGAGATCGTAGCGGGGTTACCTACGAGCAGTACTTC; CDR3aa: CSARDRSGVTYEQYF
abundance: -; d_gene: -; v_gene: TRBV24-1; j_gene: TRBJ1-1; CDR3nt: TGTGCCACCAGTAATACCGGGTTGAACACTGAAGCTTTCTTT; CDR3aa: CATSNTGLNTEAFF
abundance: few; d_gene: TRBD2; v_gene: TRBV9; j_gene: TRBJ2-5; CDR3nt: TGTGCCAGCAGCGTAGGTGGGGGGGGAACTTTCCAAGAGACCCAGTACTTC; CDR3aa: CASSVGGGGTFQETQYF
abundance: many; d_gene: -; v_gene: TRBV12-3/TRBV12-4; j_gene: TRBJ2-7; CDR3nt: TGTGCCAGCACCGCACAGGGTTCCTACGAGCAGTACTTC; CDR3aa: CASTAQGSYEQYF
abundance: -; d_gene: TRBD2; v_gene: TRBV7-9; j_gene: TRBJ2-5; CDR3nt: TGCGCCAGCAGCCAAGGGGGAGGCGGGGGGGCCGTAGAGACCCAGTACTTC; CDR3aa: CASSQGGGGGAVETQYF
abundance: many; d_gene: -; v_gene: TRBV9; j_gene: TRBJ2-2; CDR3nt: TGTGCCAGCAGCGTAGCGGGCTATTTGCTGAACACCGGGGAGCTGTTTTTT; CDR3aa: CASSVAGYLLNTGELFF
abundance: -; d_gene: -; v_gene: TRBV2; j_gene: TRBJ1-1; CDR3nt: TGTGCCAGCAGTGAATTAAGGGAGGCTTTCTTT; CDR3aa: CASSELREAFF
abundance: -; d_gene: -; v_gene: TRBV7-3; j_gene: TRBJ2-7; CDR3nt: TGTGCCAGCAGTCTTCGGGAGGGGGCCTACGGGCAGTACTTC; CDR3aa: CASSLREGAYGQYF
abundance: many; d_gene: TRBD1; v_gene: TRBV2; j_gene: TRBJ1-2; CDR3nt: TGTGCCAGCAAGGGACAGGGAGCCTATGGCTACACCTTC; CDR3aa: CASKGQGAYGYTF
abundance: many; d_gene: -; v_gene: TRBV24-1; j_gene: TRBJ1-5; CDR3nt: TGTGCCACCAGTGACCCGGGACCTGATCAGCCCCAGCATTTT; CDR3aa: CATSDPGPDQPQHF
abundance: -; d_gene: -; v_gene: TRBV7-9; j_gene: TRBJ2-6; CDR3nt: TGTGCCAGCAGCCCCCACACGGGGATATCTGGGGCCAACGTCCTGACTTTC; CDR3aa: CASSPHTGISGANVLTF
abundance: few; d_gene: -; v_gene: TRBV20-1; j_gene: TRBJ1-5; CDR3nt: TGCAGTGCTAGAGATGGGGCAATTCAGGATCAGCCCCAGCATTTT; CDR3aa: CSARDGAIQDQPQHF
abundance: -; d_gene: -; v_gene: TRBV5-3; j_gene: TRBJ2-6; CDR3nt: TGTGCCAGCTCACCCGTCGTGAGGGGGAAGAGCTCTGGGGCCAACGTCCTGACTTTC; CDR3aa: CASSPVVRGKSSGANVLTF
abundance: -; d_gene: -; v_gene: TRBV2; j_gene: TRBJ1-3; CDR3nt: TGTGCTAGTAGCGTCTACTCTGGAAACACCATATATTTT; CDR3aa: CASSVYSGNTIYF
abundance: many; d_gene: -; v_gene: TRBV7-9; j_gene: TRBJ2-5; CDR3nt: TGTGCCAGCAGCCCGAGGGCCGGGGTCGGCGAGACCCAGTACTTC; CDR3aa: CASSPRAGVGETQYF
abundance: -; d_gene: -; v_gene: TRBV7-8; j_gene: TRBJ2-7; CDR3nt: TGTGCCAGCAGCTTGGGCAGGGGATATGAGGAGCAGTACTTC; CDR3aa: CASSLGRGYEEQYF
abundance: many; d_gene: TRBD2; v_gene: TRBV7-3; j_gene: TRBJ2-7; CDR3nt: TGTGCCAGCAGCCCCCGACTAGCTCACTACGAGCAGTACTTC; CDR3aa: CASSPRLAHYEQYF
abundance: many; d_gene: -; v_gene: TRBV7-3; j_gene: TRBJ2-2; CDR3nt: TGTGCCAGCAGCCCACACATGGAGGCCGGGGAGCTGTTTTTT; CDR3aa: CASSPHMEAGELFF
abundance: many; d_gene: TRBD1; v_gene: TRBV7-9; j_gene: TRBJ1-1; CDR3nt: TGTGCCAGCAGCGATGGGGACAGGGGGCATACTGAAGCTTTCTTT; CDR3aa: CASSDGDRGHTEAFF
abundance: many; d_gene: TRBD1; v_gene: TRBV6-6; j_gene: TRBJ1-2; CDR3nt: TGTGCCAGCAGTTACTCGACAGGGAATGGCTACACCTTC; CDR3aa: CASSYSTGNGYTF
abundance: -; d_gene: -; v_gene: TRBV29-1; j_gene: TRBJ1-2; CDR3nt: TGCAGCGTTGAGGTGGGGCGCGGCTACACCTTC; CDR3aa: CSVEVGRGYTF
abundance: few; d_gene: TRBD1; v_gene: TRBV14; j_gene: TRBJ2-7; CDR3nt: TGTGCCAGCACCCCAAGGGACAGGATTGGTTACGAGCAGTACTTC; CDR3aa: CASTPRDRIGYEQYF
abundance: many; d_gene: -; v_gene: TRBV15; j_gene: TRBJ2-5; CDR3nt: TGTGCCACCAGCAGAGATCAGGGTCGGGGAGAGACCCAGTACTTC; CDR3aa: CATSRDQGRGETQYF
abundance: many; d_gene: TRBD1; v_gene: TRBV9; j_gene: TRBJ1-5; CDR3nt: TGTGCCAGCAGCGAGTGGGACAGCCGTGTGCCCCAGCATTTT; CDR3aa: CASSEWDSRVPQHF
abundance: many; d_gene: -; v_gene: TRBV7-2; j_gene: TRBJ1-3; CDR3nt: TGTGCCAGCAGCTTAGTTTTGTGGTCTGGAAACACCATATATTTT; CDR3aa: CASSLVLWSGNTIYF
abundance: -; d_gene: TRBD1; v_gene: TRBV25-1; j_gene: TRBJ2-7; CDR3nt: TGTGCCAGCAGTGTTTACGGACAGGGGGCGGGGGAGCAGTACTTC; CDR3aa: CASSVYGQGAGEQYF
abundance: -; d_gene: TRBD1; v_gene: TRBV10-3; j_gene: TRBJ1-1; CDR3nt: TGTGCCAGCAGCCAGGGACAGGGGAAAGCTTTCTTT; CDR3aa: CASSQGQGKAFF
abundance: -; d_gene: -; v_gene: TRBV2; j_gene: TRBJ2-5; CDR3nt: TGTGCCAGCAGCGAGACAGGGAGGGGGTCCCAGTACTTC; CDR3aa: CASSETGRGSQYF
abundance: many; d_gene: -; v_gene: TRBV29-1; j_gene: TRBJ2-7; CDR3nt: TGCAGCGTTGGGGTGACAGGAACCTCCTACGAGCAGTACTTC; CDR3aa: CSVGVTGTSYEQYF
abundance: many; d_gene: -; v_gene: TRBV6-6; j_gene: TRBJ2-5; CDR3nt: TGTGCCAGTTCTCCGGACTTACAAGAGACCCAGTACTTC; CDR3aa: CASSPDLQETQYF
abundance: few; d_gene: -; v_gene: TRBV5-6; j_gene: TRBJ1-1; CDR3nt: TGTGCCAGCAGGAGGGTGGGTATAGAATCAAACACTGAAGCTTTCTTT; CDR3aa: CASRRVGIESNTEAFF
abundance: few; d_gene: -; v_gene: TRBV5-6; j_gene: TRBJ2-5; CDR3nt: TGTGCCAGCAGCTTGGCCGGGGTAGGGGGGACAGAGACCCAGTACTTC; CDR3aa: CASSLAGVGGTETQYF
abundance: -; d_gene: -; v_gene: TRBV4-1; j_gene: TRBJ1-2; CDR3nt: TGCGCCAGCAGCCAGGTAACAGGGAGTGGCTACACCTTC; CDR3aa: CASSQVTGSGYTF
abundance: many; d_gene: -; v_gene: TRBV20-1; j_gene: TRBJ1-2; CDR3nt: TGCAGTGCTAGCCCACTGTGGAACCCCTATGGCTACACCTTC; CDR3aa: CSASPLWNPYGYTF
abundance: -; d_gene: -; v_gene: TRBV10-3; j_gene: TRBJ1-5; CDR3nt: TGTGCCATCAGTGCTGGGACAAACAATCAGCCCCAGCATTTT; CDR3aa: CAISAGTNNQPQHF
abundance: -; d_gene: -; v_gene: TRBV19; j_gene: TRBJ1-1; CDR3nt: TGTGCCAGCCGTGGACACGAGAACACTGAAGCTTTCTTT; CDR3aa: CASRGHENTEAFF
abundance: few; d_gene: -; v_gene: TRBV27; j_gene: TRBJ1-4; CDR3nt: TGTGCCTGTCGTGCAGCGTTCGGTGAAAAACTGTTTTTT; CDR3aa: CACRAAFGEKLFF
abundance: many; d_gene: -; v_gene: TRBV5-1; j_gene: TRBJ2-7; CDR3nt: TGCGCCAGCAGTTCGCTCTTTGGCGGCTCCTACGAGCAGTACTTC; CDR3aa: CASSSLFGGSYEQYF
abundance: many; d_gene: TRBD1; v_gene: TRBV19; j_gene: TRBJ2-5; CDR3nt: TGTGCCAGTAGTATCCGACAGGGGCTGTTGGAGACCCAGTACTTC; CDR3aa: CASSIRQGLLETQYF
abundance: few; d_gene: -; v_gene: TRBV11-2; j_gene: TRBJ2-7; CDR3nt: TGTGCCAGCAGCTCACTGTGGACAGTTAAGTACGAGCAGTACTTC; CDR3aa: CASSSLWTVKYEQYF
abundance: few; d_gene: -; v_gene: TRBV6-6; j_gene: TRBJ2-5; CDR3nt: TGTGCCAGCAGACCGGGCCTCGGGACCCAGTACTTC; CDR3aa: CASRPGLGTQYF
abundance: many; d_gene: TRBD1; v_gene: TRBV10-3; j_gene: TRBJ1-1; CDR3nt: TGTGCCATCAGTGCGACAGGGGAGGTGAGTGAAGCTTTCTTT; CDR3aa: CAISATGEVSEAFF
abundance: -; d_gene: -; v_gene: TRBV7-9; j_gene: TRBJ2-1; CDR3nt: TGTGCCAGCAGTTCCCTAGCTTCGGGTGAGCAGTTCTTC; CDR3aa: CASSSLASGEQFF
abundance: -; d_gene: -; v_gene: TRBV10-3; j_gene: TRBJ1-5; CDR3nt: TGTGCCATCGCGGTTGGGGATCAGCCCCAGCATTTT; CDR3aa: CAIAVGDQPQHF